This T cell receptor beta chain was recovered during a study of cytomegalovirus exposure and HLA in healthy donors. The PCR was carried out with 60 Vbeta primers and 13 Jbeta primers. The data were produced by immunoSEQ multiplex PCR, yet TCRdb's version contains in-frame clones alone and is incomplete. The table shows 150,000 to 200,000 clones, with 85% occurring only once. The CDR3 is made up of 16 amino acids. Germline V lookup: CDR1 MNHEY, CDR2 SMNVEV (reference sequence). The V gene end was trimmed by 6 bases and the J gene end by 5 bases; junction bases not matched to a gene: 8. The chain uses TRBV27 and TRBJ2-2, with 11 bases identical to TRBD2. The sequence was collected from a woman aged 45-59 years in good health and CMV-seronegative. The specimen sequenced was PBMCs. The CDR3 DNA reads as TGTGCCAGCAGCAAAACTAGCGGGAGTTGGACCGGGGAGCTGTTTTTT. Translating gives CASSKTSGSWTGELFF.